This entry concerns a single TCR beta chain. This clone was observed a single time. What antigen it recognizes has not been identified. No base quality values were provided; no much bigger clone lies one nucleotide off. The time point label for this specimen denotes: after dendritic cell vaccination, including at tumor progression/relapse. To be selected, patients needed enough residual fresh-frozen tumor tissue and more than two years of available survival data. Although molecular status otherwise differed among the glioblastoma patients, no patient had an isocitrate dehydrogenase mutation. PBMC were collected before vaccination, two weeks after the third vaccination, and at tumor progression when it occurred. Genomic DNA was extracted with the Qiagen DNeasy Blood extraction Kit. TCRB CDR3 regions were amplified from 2 ug genomic DNA, or all available DNA if less, using the immunoSEQ assay. The multiplex PCR relied on 60 forward primers for TCR V beta segments and 13 reverse primers for J beta segments. Synthetic control templates were spiked into each sample at limiting dilution to estimate reads per starting template. Sequencing produced 87 bp reads on the Illumina HiSeq System. In the source study's methods: PCR and sequencing errors were removed by merging closely related sequences with a nearest neighbor algorithm. TCR overlap was defined as the percentage of unique tumor TCR beta sequences that were also found in the peripheral blood of the same patient. TCRdb's version of the immuneACCESS table is confined to in-frame rearrangements and falls short of the full clone set. An unresolved V gene accounts for under half of the shortfall where checked; the remainder is of unknown origin. The DNA was the basis for D and trimming; V, J and clone size are from that table. This sample has 55,000 to 75,000 clones in its table, and 70% to 85% of those were observed once. The ten largest account for 15% to 19% of the sample.

CDR1 and CDR2 are read off the germline V gene as LGHNA and YNFKEQ. Including cysteine and phenylalanine, the CDR3 has 16 amino acids. The entry retains the CDR3 DNA only, 48 bases that are in frame from base 1. Trimming removed 3 bases from V and 7 bases from J; the gene matches leave 9 bases unexplained. The sample originates from a study of glioma-infiltrating T cells after dendritic cell vaccination (dated by TCRdb to 2016 to 2018). Background on the whole study: Of the roughly 15 glioblastoma patients in the cohort, all drawn from Phase I and II dendritic cell vaccination trials, 9 were newly diagnosed and 6 had recurrent disease. Autologous tumor lysate-pulsed dendritic cell vaccination was administered to the patients between about 2003 and 2013. The vaccine was prepared from monocyte-derived dendritic cells that were cultured for around 7 days with IL-4 and GM-CSF and then pulsed overnight with autologous tumor lysate. Each patient was given three intradermal dendritic cell vaccine injections, spaced two weeks apart, in the arm below the axilla. Deep sequencing of TCR beta CDR3 regions was used to quantify tumor-infiltrating lymphocyte content and compare tumor and blood repertoires in dendritic cell-vaccinated glioblastoma patients. Survival after dendritic cell vaccination was correlated with TCR sequencing metrics, such as TIL content and the overlap between tumor and blood repertoires. What the study reported, not specific to this receptor: The three-group TCR overlap response model was characterized as speculative, and prospective validation of the model was stated to be required. Higher estimated pretreatment TIL content predicted longer time to progression and overall survival after dendritic cell vaccination. TCR clonality showed no direct relationship with survival, which suggests that a diverse polyclonal response may be important. The cohort was small and heterogeneous, with few patients having full blood and tumor sets and even fewer initial-recurrent tumor pairs.

The receptor chain draws on TRBV4-2 and TRBJ2-3, and 11 bases in between align with TRBD2. This specimen was blood, taken after dendritic cell vaccination. This TCR derives from a human donor with glioblastoma. The CDR3 here reads CASSQELAGALHTQYF. The bases are TGTGCCAGCAGCCAGGAACTAGCGGGGGCACTTCATACGCAGTATTTT.